One sample yielded the 9 T cell receptor beta chains listed below, sequenced in a study of T-cell reconstitution after alpha-beta-depleted transplantation in children. Unique molecular identifiers were used to barcode this TCRbeta library. TCRdb reprocessed the PCR reads via MiXCR and lists one record per CDR3 protein. The sample carries hundreds of thousands of distinct CDR3 sequences, around 18% recorded once. Specimen: PBMCs from the stem cell graft donor, collected from the stem cell graft. These receptors all come from a human donor who donated a stem cell graft to a child with acute lymphoblastic leukemia.

This clonotype was seen repeatedly, ten times or more. The chain joins TRBV5-1 to TRBJ1-1; the D is unclear. Germline V lookup: CDR1 SGHRS, CDR2 YFSETQ. The CDR3 contains 13 residues. Trimming removed 3 bases from V and 0 bases from J, with 6 bases in between. The CDR3 reads CASSYSLNTEAFF. Written as DNA, the CDR3 is TGCGCCAGCAGCTATTCCCTGAACACTGAAGCTTTCTTT.

The rearrangement links TRBV6-5 to TRBJ2-7; TRBD2 matches 7 bases. The ends lost 5 bases at V and 0 bases at J; junction bases unmatched: 13. The CDR3 is 17 amino acids. Per germline, CDR1 MNHEY and CDR2 SVGAGI. CDR3 region: CASSTRNYSGFSYEQYF. The CDR3, as DNA: TGTGCCAGCAGTACCCGAAACTATAGCGGGTTCTCCTACGAGCAGTACTTC.

Only a few counts were recorded for this clonotype. The J gene is TRBJ1-5, the V gene TRBV20-1; the D is unclear. The ends were cut back, 3 bases at V and 0 bases at J, with 12 bases in the middle. The CDR3 loop spans 15 amino acids. CDR1 DFQATT and CDR2 SNEGSKA come from the germline V gene (reference sequence). The CDR3 protein is CSARTGQYSNQPQHF. CDR3 bases: TGCAGTGCTAGGACGGGCCAGTATAGCAATCAGCCCCAGCATTTT.

The sample holds a few counts of this clonotype. The chain has TRBV20-1 and TRBJ2-1, with TRBD2 identical over 9 bases. This CDR3 is 16 amino acids long. Germline assignment: CDR1 DFQATT and CDR2 SNEGSKA (reference sequence). With V trimmed by 4 bases and J by 3 bases, 10 bases remained unmatched. The chain's CDR3 is CSAKGIGTSFYNEQFF. The CDR3 bases are TGCAGTGCTAAGGGGATAGGGACTAGCTTCTACAATGAGCAGTTCTTC.

This clonotype appeared a few times. The chain joins TRBV19 to TRBJ2-7; 7 bases map to TRBD1. Per the germline V gene, CDR1 is LNHDA and CDR2 is SQIVND (reference sequence). The V gene end was trimmed by 3 bases and the J gene end by 0 bases; junction bases not matched to a gene: 5. The CDR3 extends over 15 amino acids. CDR3: CASSIRGRFSYEQYF. The DNA for the CDR3 is TGTGCCAGTAGTATTAGGGGGCGCTTCTCCTACGAGCAGTACTTC.

This clonotype showed up many times. The CDR3 DNA is TGTGCCAGCAGTGAATTATCTAGCGGGACCGAGCAGTTCTTC. Translated, it gives CASSELSSGTEQFF. V is TRBV25-1 and J is TRBJ2-1, with 9 bases identical to TRBD2. Trimming removed 1 base from V and 10 bases from J; junction bases left unmatched: 5. From germline, CDR1 is MGHDK and CDR2 SYGVNS. There are 14 residues in the CDR3.

This clonotype was detected a few times. The chain employs TRBV6-1 and TRBJ2-1; possible D gene TRBD1, 6 bases. There are 13 residues in the CDR3. Trimming took off 1 base at V and 11 bases at J, with 12 bases between the two ends. The V gene's germline CDR1 is MNHNS and CDR2 SASEGT. CDR3 sequence: CASSEDQGYKQFF. The CDR3 DNA reads TGTGCCAGCAGTGAAGATCAGGGGTACAAGCAGTTCTTC.

The chain employs TRBV7-2 and TRBJ2-3; D is ambiguous. The CDR3 totals 14 residues. Germline lookup yields CDR1 SGHTA and CDR2 FQGNSA. V dropped 1 base and J dropped 0 bases, with 5 bases sitting between them. The CDR3 spells CTSSLDGSTDTQYF. The DNA for the CDR3 is TGTACCAGCAGCTTAGACGGTAGCACAGATACGCAGTATTTT. Drawing the rest from reference TRBV7-2 and TRBJ2-3, the complete variable domain is GAGVSQSPSNKVTEKGKDVELRCDPISGHTALYWYRQSLGQGLEFLIYFQGNSAPDKSGLPSDRFSAERTGGSVSTLTIQRTQQEDSAVYLCTSSLDGSTDTQYFGPGTRLTVL.

There are many counts of this clonotype. The chain has TRBV20-1 and TRBJ1-1; D is unresolved. Per germline, CDR1 DFQATT and CDR2 SNEGSKA (reference sequence). The CDR3 has 13 amino acids. The ends were cut back, 4 bases at V and 3 bases at J, with 12 bases in the middle. The CDR3 sequence is CSATPGRHTEAFF. The CDR3 nucleotides read TGCAGTGCTACCCCCGGCAGGCACACTGAAGCTTTCTTT.